The 32 T cell receptor beta chains presented below share a single source sample, sequenced in a study of blood T cells in healthy people across ages. Through a sample-barcoded 5' primer and a J-beta primer mix, a second PCR was run for roughly 7 to 11 cycles. Via MiXCR, TCRdb re-called the 5' RACE reads, giving one row per CDR3 protein. The sample carries over 1,500,000 distinct CDR3 sequences, around half recorded once. Sequenced input: blood. The source of these receptors is a woman in her 40s in good health.

This clonotype has a handful of counts. The gene calls are TRBV15 and TRBJ2-4; TRBD1 is a possible D gene (5 bases). Trimming shortened V by 0 bases and J by 5 bases, and 8 bases separated the two germline ends. This CDR3 comprises 14 residues. Per germline, CDR1 LNHNV and CDR2 YYDKDF (reference sequence). The CDR3 reads CATSRDGAQNIQYF. The CDR3 region has the DNA TGTGCCACCAGCAGAGATGGGGCTCAAAACATTCAGTACTTC. Full variable domain (remainder filled in from reference TRBV15 and TRBJ2-4): DAMVIQNPRYQVTQFGKPVTLSCSQTLNHNVMYWYQQKSSQAPKLLFHYYDKDFNNEADTPDNFQSRRPNTSFCFLDIRSPGLGDTAMYLCATSRDGAQNIQYFGAGTRLSVL.

This clonotype showed up just a few times. The CDR3 is CASSQDPKRGNTQYF. In DNA form, the CDR3 reads TGCGCCAGCAGCCAAGATCCCAAGCGGGGAAATACGCAGTATTTT. The chain is built from TRBV4-1 and TRBJ2-3; 7 bases are a match to TRBD2. Germline CDR1 reads MGHRA; CDR2 reads YSYEKL. This CDR3 spans 15 amino acids. Trimming took 0 bases from V and 7 from J; bases not matched to a gene: 7.

The chain links TRBV6-5 to TRBJ2-1, with 7 positions matching TRBD1. The CDR3 is 16 amino acids. Trimming removed 0 bases from V and 2 bases from J; junction bases left unmatched: 4. Germline values: CDR1 MNHEY, CDR2 SVGAGI. The CDR3 reads CASSYSRQGAYNEQFF. The CDR3, as DNA: TGTGCCAGCAGTTACTCGAGGCAGGGGGCCTACAATGAGCAGTTCTTC.

This clonotype was picked up a small number of times. J is TRBJ1-4 and V is TRBV6-5; D is perhaps TRBD1 (5 bases). Per germline, CDR1 MNHEY and CDR2 SVGAGI. V shed 0 bases and J shed 7 bases, with 15 bases lying between them. The CDR3 runs 16 residues. The CDR3: CASSYSIGVRGEKLFF. The CDR3 nucleotides are TGTGCCAGCAGTTACTCGATAGGGGTTCGGGGTGAAAAACTGTTTTTT.

The chain carries TRBV7-2 and TRBJ2-3, with D hard to call. V was shortened by 3 bases and J by 4 bases, with 14 bases between the two germline ends. The germline V gene encodes CDR1 SGHTA and CDR2 FQGNSA. The CDR3 totals 15 residues. This CDR3 is CASSFQWGTSDTQYF. DNA for the CDR3: TGTGCCAGCAGCTTCCAATGGGGAACCTCAGATACGCAGTATTTT.

The CDR3 loop is CASSSSPGLSMGEQFF. DNA of the CDR3: TGTGCCAGCAGCTCATCGCCGGGACTCTCTATGGGTGAGCAGTTCTTC. This rearrangement joins TRBV7-2 to TRBJ2-1, with a possible D match to TRBD2 (6 bases). The V gene's germline CDR1 is SGHTA and CDR2 FQGNSA. There are 16 residues in the CDR3. V lost 4 bases to trimming and J lost 9 bases, with 22 bases between them.

The V and J genes are TRBV7-9 and TRBJ1-6; weak D call: TRBD1 (5 bases). Trimming stripped 2 bases from V and 0 bases from J, with 14 bases between. Germline assignment: CDR1 SEHNR and CDR2 FQNEAQ (reference sequence). The CDR3 has 18 amino acids. CDR3 region: CASSLRGGESSYNSPLHF. CDR3 nucleotides: TGTGCCAGCAGCTTAAGGGGCGGGGAGAGCTCCTATAATTCACCCCTCCACTTT.

This clonotype was seen only a few times. The chain carries TRBV7-9 and TRBJ2-5; 10 nucleotides match TRBD1. Germline CDR1 reads SEHNR; CDR2 reads FQNEAQ (reference sequence). The CDR3 length is 16 residues. After removal of 0 bases from V and 3 bases from J, the junction contained 4 bases not matched to a gene. For the CDR3, the DNA is TGTGCCAGCAGCTTAGCCTTTGGACAGGGGGAAGAGACCCAGTACTTC. Translated, it gives CASSLAFGQGEETQYF.

The chain joins TRBV20-1 to TRBJ1-2; D unclear. Trimming stripped 2 bases from V and 7 bases from J, with 17 bases between. Germline V gene lookup returns CDR1 DFQATT and CDR2 SNEGSKA (reference sequence). The CDR3 has 14 amino acids. The CDR3 nucleotides read TGCAGTGCTAGACAAAACTTCGCTCGGGGTGGCTACACCTTC. Protein: CSARQNFARGGYTF.

The V gene is TRBV20-1, the J gene TRBJ1-5, with D maybe TRBD1 (5 bases). The CDR3 is made up of 15 amino acids. V lost 0 bases, J lost 7 bases, and 16 bases lay in between. Per the germline V gene, CDR1 is DFQATT and CDR2 is SNEGSKA (reference sequence). As DNA, the CDR3 is TGCAGTGCTAGAGATCGGGGGAGGGGAGGACAGCCCCAGCATTTT. Translating it yields CSARDRGRGGQPQHF.

In its sample, this clonotype was seen once. The V call is TRBV20-1, the J call TRBJ2-7; D perhaps matches TRBD1 (6 bases). The germline V gene has CDR1 DFQATT and CDR2 SNEGSKA (reference sequence). This CDR3 region has 15 residues. Trimming took off 0 bases at V and 1 base at J, with 13 bases between the two ends. The CDR3 spells CSARDWKQGSYEQYF. CDR3 bases: TGCAGTGCTAGAGATTGGAAACAGGGATCCTACGAGCAGTACTTC.

In this sample, this clonotype turned up a few times. The J gene is TRBJ2-7, the V gene TRBV12-3 or TRBV12-4; the D gene is possibly TRBD1 (6 bases). The CDR3 covers 11 residues. V dropped 8 bases and J dropped 8 bases, with 13 bases sitting between them. The CDR3 is CASQSGGKQYF. CDR3 sequence (DNA): TGTGCCAGCCAATCTGGGGGCAAGCAGTACTTC.

The V and J genes are TRBV29-1 and TRBJ1-4; weak D call: TRBD1 (5 bases). CDR1 and CDR2 (germline): SQVTM, ANQGSEA. V dropped 5 bases and J dropped 7 bases, with 20 bases sitting between them. CDR3 size: 15 residues. The CDR3 spells CSVQGGGAPIEKLFF. CDR3 DNA: TGCAGCGTTCAAGGCGGAGGGGCCCCGATTGAAAAACTGTTTTTT.

DNA of the CDR3: TGTGCCACCAGTGATTTGGCGGAGAGAGAGGGTGAGCAGTTCTTC. Residues: CATSDLAEREGEQFF. V usage is TRBV24-1 and J usage is TRBJ2-1; D is possibly TRBD2 (5 bases). V lost 0 bases and J lost 9, with 14 bases in between. CDR3 size: 15 residues. Germline CDR1 reads KGHDR; CDR2 reads SFDVKD.

This chain joins TRBV28 and TRBJ1-3; no clear D gene. Germline-derived CDR1 and CDR2 are MDHEN and SYDVKM. The CDR3 spans 15 residues. Trimming left V 3 bases short and J 0 bases short, with 9 bases between. This CDR3 reads CASSFWESSGNTIYF. CDR3 nucleotide sequence: TGTGCCAGCAGTTTTTGGGAGAGCTCTGGAAACACCATATATTTT.

This clonotype occurred a few times. V and J are TRBV6-2 or TRBV6-3 and TRBJ2-1; D may correspond to TRBD1 or TRBD2 (5 bases each). The CDR3 has 15 amino acids. The V end was cut by 2 bases, the J end by 8 bases, with 16 bases between. Germline lookup yields CDR1 MNHEY and CDR2 SVGEGT. The CDR3 bases are TGTGCCAGCAGTTACACCAGAAACATGGGGGATGAGCAGTTCTTC. Translation: CASSYTRNMGDEQFF.

The CDR3 spells CASSSSGAFYNEQFF. As DNA, the CDR3 is TGTGCCAGCAGTTCAAGCGGGGCTTTCTACAATGAGCAGTTCTTC. This chain connects TRBV27 to TRBJ2-1; 7 nucleotides align to TRBD2. The CDR3 length is 15 residues. J was trimmed by 3 bases and V by 4 bases; bases with no gene match: 6. Germline V CDR1 and CDR2: MNHEY, SMNVEV (reference sequence).

This chain links TRBV5-4 with TRBJ2-3, with unresolved D. The CDR3 sequence is 14 residues long. Per the germline V gene, CDR1 is SGHNT and CDR2 is YYREEE (reference sequence). Between the trimmed V and J ends, which lost 3 bases and 2 bases, there was a span of 10 bases. CDR3 nucleotides: TGTGCCAGCAGCTCAGGAGAAAACACAGATACGCAGTATTTT. Translated: CASSSGENTDTQYF.

V is TRBV7-9 and J is TRBJ1-5, with D unclear. Per germline, CDR1 SEHNR and CDR2 FQNEAQ (reference sequence). The CDR3 covers 14 residues. V lost 0 bases and J 5 bases, leaving 8 bases between the germline ends. For the CDR3, the DNA is TGTGCCAGCAGCTTAGCGCCGTCGGATCAGCCCCAGCATTTT. Amino acids: CASSLAPSDQPQHF.

This rearrangement joins TRBV20-1 to TRBJ2-1; D possibly corresponds to TRBD2 (5 bases). Per germline, CDR1 DFQATT and CDR2 SNEGSKA (reference sequence). The germline V and J ends were trimmed by 5 bases and 6 bases, with 23 bases remaining between them. The CDR3 extends over 16 amino acids. CDR3 coding DNA: TGCAGTGCTTTCTCCCCCGGGGAAGCATTGGCCAATGAGCAGTTCTTC. It codes for CSAFSPGEALANEQFF.

The V call is TRBV7-3, the J call TRBJ2-5; D uncertain. CDR3 size: 13 residues. The V gene lost 0 bases and the J gene lost 7 bases, with 9 bases spanning the gap. Germline V gene lookup returns CDR1 SGHTA and CDR2 FQGTGA. CDR3 protein: CASSLTYPGTQYF. The CDR3 bases are TGTGCCAGCAGCTTAACGTACCCAGGGACCCAGTACTTC.

This sequence joins TRBV12-3 or TRBV12-4 and TRBJ1-1; no reliable D call. V lost 5 bases to trimming and J lost 0 bases, with 10 bases between them. CDR3 length: 14 residues. The CDR3 region has the DNA TGTGCCAGCAGTCTCAATAAGGTGAACACTGAAGCTTTCTTT. As protein: CASSLNKVNTEAFF.

The J gene is TRBJ2-7, the V gene TRBV3-1; perhaps TRBD1 as D (5 bases). The CDR3 runs to 13 residues. Per germline, CDR1 LGHDT and CDR2 YNNKEL (reference sequence). V was pared by 4 bases and J by 5 bases, with 12 bases between. In DNA, the CDR3 is TGTGCCAGCAGCCTCATCGGCAGGGACGAGCAGTACTTC. The encoded protein is CASSLIGRDEQYF.

The rearrangement uses TRBV24-1 and TRBJ1-5; unclear D gene. Germline V gives CDR1 KGHDR, CDR2 SFDVKD. This CDR3 is 15 amino acids long. Trimming cost V 3 bases and J 0 bases, with 8 bases left between them. The CDR3 DNA reads TGTGCCACCAGTGATCCCCGGACTAGCAATCAGCCCCAGCATTTT. Protein: CATSDPRTSNQPQHF.

The chain recombines TRBV7-2 with TRBJ1-2; D uncertain. Germline V CDR1 and CDR2: SGHTA, FQGNSA. V lost 1 base, J lost 5 bases, and 14 bases lay in between. The CDR3 is 15 amino acids. CDR3 coding DNA: TGTGCCAGCAGCTTAGACGCGTACAGTAAATATGGCTACACCTTC. Residues: CASSLDAYSKYGYTF.

In regard to this clonotype: At one end the junction does not follow the germline gene, possibly because of a read error. This chain uses TRBV6-2 or TRBV6-3 with TRBJ2-5, with TRBD2 matching over 7 bases. CDR3 length: 16 residues. CDR1 MNHEY and CDR2 SVGEGT come from the germline V gene. The CDR3 region is CAGSYSAGRVEETQYF. The CDR3 DNA reads TGTGCCGGCAGTTACTCAGCGGGACGGGTAGAAGAGACCCAGTACTTC.

The chain recombines TRBV9 with TRBJ2-1; 12 bases agree with TRBD1. Trimming cost V 3 bases and J 7 bases; bases outside gene matches: 8. The germline CDR1 and CDR2 sequences are SGDLS and YYNGEE. The CDR3 is 16 residues long. The CDR3 sequence: CASSGLGQGAGNEQFF. The CDR3, as DNA: TGTGCCAGCAGCGGTTTGGGACAGGGGGCTGGGAATGAGCAGTTCTTC.

The V and J genes are TRBV20-1 and TRBJ2-1; 8 bases are shared with TRBD2. The V and J ends lost 5 bases and 6 bases, in that order; junction bases with no gene match: 9. The germline V gene encodes CDR1 DFQATT and CDR2 SNEGSKA (reference sequence). There are 14 residues in the CDR3. CDR3 nucleotide sequence: TGCAGTGCTCCCCCCACTAGCGGTGTCAATGAGCAGTTCTTC. Protein product: CSAPPTSGVNEQFF.

The V call is TRBV28, the J call TRBJ2-1; perhaps TRBD1 as D (5 bases). Trimming removed 5 bases from V and 3 bases from J, with 11 bases in between. The CDR3 contains 14 residues. The germline CDR1 and CDR2 sequences are MDHEN and SYDVKM. The CDR3 protein is CASSPTEFYNEQFF. CDR3 coding DNA: TGTGCCAGCAGTCCGACAGAATTCTACAATGAGCAGTTCTTC. Looking up the rest from reference TRBV28 and TRBJ2-1 gives the full variable domain: DVKVTQSSRYLVKRTGEKVFLECVQDMDHENMFWYRQDPGLGLRLIYFSYDVKMKEKGDIPEGYSVSREKKERFSLILESASTNQTSMYLCASSPTEFYNEQFFGPGTRLTVL.

This chain joins TRBV19 and TRBJ2-5; unclear D gene. This CDR3 is built from 13 residues. Germline assignment: CDR1 LNHDA and CDR2 SQIVND (reference sequence). The ends were cut back, 3 bases at V and 1 base at J, with 6 bases in the middle. This CDR3 reads CASSIDVQETQYF. CDR3 nucleotide sequence: TGTGCCAGTAGTATCGACGTCCAAGAGACCCAGTACTTC.

DNA of the CDR3: TGCGCCAGCAGCCAAGATCGTAATGCCAGGGCTAATAACGGGGGCTACACCTTC. It codes for CASSQDRNARANNGGYTF. The chain combines TRBV4-1 with TRBJ1-2, with D possibly matching TRBD1 (5 bases). Germline lookup yields CDR1 MGHRA and CDR2 YSYEKL. The CDR3 sequence is 18 residues long. The V end was cut by 0 bases, the J end by 8 bases, with 25 bases between.

The J gene is TRBJ1-6, the V gene TRBV4-3, with D uncertain. V lost 1 base and J lost 4, with 8 bases in between. Per the germline V gene, CDR1 is LGHNA and CDR2 is YSLEER. This CDR3 is 15 amino acids long. Here the CDR3 reads CASSQGQTYNSPLHF. For the CDR3, the DNA is TGCGCCAGCAGCCAAGGGCAGACATATAATTCACCCCTCCACTTT.